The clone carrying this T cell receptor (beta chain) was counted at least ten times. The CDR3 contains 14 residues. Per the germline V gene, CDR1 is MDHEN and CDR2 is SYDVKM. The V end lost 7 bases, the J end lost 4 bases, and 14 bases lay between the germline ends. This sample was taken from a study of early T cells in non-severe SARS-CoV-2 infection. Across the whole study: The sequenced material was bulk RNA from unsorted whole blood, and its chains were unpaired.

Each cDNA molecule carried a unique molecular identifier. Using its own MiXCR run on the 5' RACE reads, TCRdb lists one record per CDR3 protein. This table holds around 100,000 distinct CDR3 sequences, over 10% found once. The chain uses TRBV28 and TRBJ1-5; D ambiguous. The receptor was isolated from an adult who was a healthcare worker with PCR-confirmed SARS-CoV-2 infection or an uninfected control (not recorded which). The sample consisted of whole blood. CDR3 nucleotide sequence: TGTGCCAGCAATGGGGTCCCGGGGAATCAGCCCCAGCATTTT. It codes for CASNGVPGNQPQHF. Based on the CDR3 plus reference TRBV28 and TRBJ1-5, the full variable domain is DVKVTQSSRYLVKRTGEKVFLECVQDMDHENMFWYRQDPGLGLRLIYFSYDVKMKEKGDIPEGYSVSREKKERFSLILESASTNQTSMYLCASNGVPGNQPQHFGDGTRLSIL.